This T cell receptor beta chain was obtained from a study of shared clonotypes between healthy human individuals. Study results and caveats: Apart from blood, nothing was sampled; tissue repertoires likely differ. Of the naive CD4 clonotypes, roughly 5.2% were shared across several donors. Naive subsets, compared against memory subsets, generally had larger estimated richness values.

With regard to this clone: Its specificity is not known.

Each CD8 memory set brought CD45RO+ cells together with CCR7-negative CD45RA+ TemRA cells. V lost 7 bases and J lost 0; bases outside the gene matches: 12. Germline values: CDR1 LGHNT, CDR2 FRNRAP. The CDR3 runs 16 residues. Measured with immunoSEQ multiplex PCR; TCRdb has only the in-frame clones, and not every one. The sample comprises around 690,000 clones, less than 95% of which are singletons, and 30% to 40% rests with the top ten. The V call is TRBV12-5, the J call TRBJ2-7; 7 bases align to TRBD1. The receptor comes from a man younger than 35 in good health. Some clones in this sample may be carry-over from other donors' samples. Sequencing used memory CD8+ T cells from PBMCs. As for subset: CD45RO+ cells pooled with CCR7-negative TemRA cells. CDR3 in amino acids: CASALQGPLSSYEQYF. In DNA, the CDR3 is TGTGCTAGTGCCTTACAGGGGCCCCTCAGCTCCTACGAGCAGTACTTC.